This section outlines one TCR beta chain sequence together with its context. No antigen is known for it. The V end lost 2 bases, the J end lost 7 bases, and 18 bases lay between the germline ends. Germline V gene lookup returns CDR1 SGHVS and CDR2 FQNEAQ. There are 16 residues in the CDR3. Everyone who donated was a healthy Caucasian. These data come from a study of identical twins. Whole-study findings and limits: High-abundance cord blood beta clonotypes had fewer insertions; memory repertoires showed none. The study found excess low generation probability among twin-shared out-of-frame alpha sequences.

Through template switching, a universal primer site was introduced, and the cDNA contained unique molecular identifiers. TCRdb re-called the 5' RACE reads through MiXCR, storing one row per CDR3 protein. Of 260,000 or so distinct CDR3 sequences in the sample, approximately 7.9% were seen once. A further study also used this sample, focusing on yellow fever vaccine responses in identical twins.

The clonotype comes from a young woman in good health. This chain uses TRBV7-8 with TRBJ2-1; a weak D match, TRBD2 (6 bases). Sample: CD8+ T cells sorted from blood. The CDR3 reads CASSLWGVQQLNEQFF. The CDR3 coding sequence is TGTGCCAGCAGCTTATGGGGGGTTCAACAACTGAATGAGCAGTTCTTC.